Listed here are 16 T cell receptor beta chains from one sample, sequenced in a study of Tregs in tolerant kidney transplant recipients (dated by TCRdb to between 2018 and 2020). Receptors were amplified or captured by the immunoSEQ multiplex PCR assay. TCRdb re-hosts the immuneACCESS table, in-frame sequences only. Its copies lack some clones; in the studies checked, an unresolved V gene accounts for under half of them, and the cause for the rest is not known. This sample's table carries roughly 48,000 clones. The ten largest clones take up roughly 0.93% of the sample. The time point label, read with the paper, signifies: blood sample drawn before combined kidney and bone marrow transplant. The material sequenced was CD4+ T cells from blood, taken before the transplant. The receptors originated from a human donor who received a combined kidney and bone marrow transplant.

This CDR3 reads CASSSRAPVTEAFF. The CDR3 DNA, read in part, is TGTGCCAGCAGTTCCAGGGCCCCCGTCACTGAA. The chain couples TRBV7-9 to TRBJ1-1; a weak D match, TRBD1 (5 bases). The CDR3 goes on 3 residues after the read ends, and that part is filled in from the germline J gene. Trimming shortened V by 6 bases and J by 4 bases, and 15 bases separated the two germline ends. The CDR3 is 14 amino acids. Germline loops: CDR1 SEHNR, CDR2 FQNEAQ (reference sequence).

Of note for this clone: The read terminates 3 residues ahead of where the CDR3 ends, so the germline J gene completes it. The V call is TRBV29-1, the J call TRBJ2-7; TRBD1 agrees at 7 bases. This CDR3 is 14 amino acids long. V was pared by 7 bases and J by 0 bases, with 9 bases of the junction left unmatched. In germline, CDR1 is SQVTM, CDR2 ANQGSEA. CDR3 region: CSALGQISSYEQYF. The covered CDR3 bases are TGCAGCGCCTTGGGACAGATAAGCTCCTACGAG.

Regarding this clone: Coverage ceases 3 residues before the CDR3 finishes, and the germline J gene fills in the end. The chain carries TRBV30 and TRBJ2-2; D possibly corresponds to TRBD1 (5 bases). Germline V gene lookup returns CDR1 GTSNPN and CDR2 SVGIG (reference sequence). V was shortened by 4 bases and J by 3 bases, with 9 bases between the two germline ends. The CDR3 covers 13 residues. The CDR3 is CAWKGFDTGELFF. The sequenced part of the CDR3 DNA is TGTGCCTGGAAGGGGTTTGACACCGGGGAG.

The CDR3 bases that were read are TGTGCCAGCTCACCGCTAGACAGTTACAATGAG. Residues: CASSPLDSYNE. In full, the CDR3 reads CASSPLDSYNEQFF. This rearrangement joins TRBV18 to TRBJ2-1; D possibly corresponds to TRBD1 (5 bases). The read halts 3 residues ahead of the CDR3 end, with the missing end drawn from the germline J gene. V was shortened by 3 bases and J by 4 bases, with 10 bases between the two germline ends. The CDR3 is made up of 14 amino acids. The germline V gene encodes CDR1 KGHSH and CDR2 LQKENI.

Details on this clone: Read sequence stops 3 residues before the CDR3 end, and the germline J gene provides the missing end. The gene calls are TRBV10-1 and TRBJ2-1; 9 bases fit TRBD1. Germline V gene data show CDR1 as WNHNN and CDR2 as SYGVQD (reference sequence). CDR3 length: 15 residues. V shed 10 bases, J shed 7 bases, and the junction held 14 bases outside the gene matches. The chain's CDR3 is CATSTRDRAENEQFF. CDR3 DNA, as far as it was read: TGCGCCACCAGCACCCGGGACAGGGCGGAGAATGAG.

Concerning this clone: The CDR3 is cut off 3 residues early in the read; its end comes from the germline J gene. The chain joins TRBV7-2 to TRBJ2-1; 7 bases map to TRBD1. The CDR3 spans 14 residues. Germline CDR1 and CDR2: SGHTA and FQGNSA. With V trimmed by 7 bases and J by 8 bases, 11 bases remained unmatched. CDR3 protein: CASIDRARDDEQFF. The sequenced part of the CDR3 DNA is TGTGCCAGCATAGACAGGGCCAGGGACGATGAG.

Comment on this clone: The read halts 3 residues ahead of the CDR3 end, with the missing end drawn from the germline J gene. The rearrangement uses TRBV7-2 and TRBJ2-7; the match to TRBD2 covers 11 bases. This CDR3 is 15 amino acids long. The V gene end was trimmed by 1 base and the J gene end by 5 bases; junction bases not matched to a gene: 4. The V gene's germline CDR1 is SGHTA and CDR2 FQGNSA. The covered CDR3 bases are TGTGCCAGCAGCTTAGTAGCGGGAGGGTCCAACGAG. Translation gives CASSLVAGGSNE. In full, the CDR3 is CASSLVAGGSNEQYF.

Points on this clone: The sequence runs out 3 residues before the end of the CDR3; the remainder is reconstructed from the germline J gene. The genes are TRBV30 and TRBJ1-4; possibly TRBD1 for D (5 bases). This CDR3 region has 14 residues. Germline V gene sequence: CDR1 GTSNPN, CDR2 SVGIG (reference sequence). Trimming removed 1 base at V and 10 bases at J, with 16 bases between. The DNA read from the CDR3 is TGTGCCTGGAGTGGGGGGGTCCTGGGGGGAAAA. It encodes CAWSGGVLGGK. The whole CDR3 is CAWSGGVLGGKLFF.

The CDR3 loop reads CASSVGLAYNEQFF. CDR3 DNA (partial): TGTGCCAGCAGCGTGGGGCTAGCGTACAATGAG. The V and J genes are TRBV6-4 and TRBJ2-1, with D possibly matching TRBD2 (6 bases). The CDR3 extends 3 residues past the end of the read, so its final part is completed from the germline J gene. Germline V gene sequence: CDR1 MRHNA, CDR2 SNTAGT. CDR3 length: 14 amino acids. Trimming took off 6 bases at V and 4 bases at J, with 13 bases between the two ends.

Note on this clone: The sequence runs out 3 residues before the end of the CDR3; the remainder is reconstructed from the germline J gene. The rearrangement uses TRBV30 and TRBJ1-2; tentative D call: TRBD1 (5 bases). In germline, CDR1 is GTSNPN, CDR2 SVGIG (reference sequence). CDR3 length equals 14 residues. CDR3 protein: CAWSAGLKGLGYTF. The CDR3 DNA, read in part, is TGTGCCTGGAGTGCCGGCCTAAAGGGACTCGGC.

As to this clone: Coverage ceases 3 residues before the CDR3 finishes, and the germline J gene fills in the end. The rearrangement uses TRBV5-1 and TRBJ2-7, with D possibly being TRBD2 (5 bases). Trimming removed 5 bases at V and 5 bases at J, with 20 bases between. This CDR3 comprises 15 residues. In germline, CDR1 is SGHRS, CDR2 YFSETQ. CDR3 DNA (partial): TGCGCCAGCAGGGTCGGACTCCCCCCTCGGCACGAG. Translation: CASRVGLPPRHE. The full CDR3 sequence reads CASRVGLPPRHEQYF.

A note on this clone: The read stops 3 residues short of the end of the CDR3; the missing end is completed from the germline J gene. The genes are TRBV12-3 or TRBV12-4 and TRBJ2-1, with D possibly matching TRBD2 (5 bases). CDR3 length: 14 residues. The V end was cut by 7 bases, the J end by 3 bases, with 13 bases between. The CDR3 bases that were read are TGTGCCAGCACCACTAGTACGGTCTACAATGAG. It yields the protein CASTTSTVYNE. The full CDR3 sequence reads CASTTSTVYNEQFF.

With respect to this clone: The CDR3 end falls 3 residues outside the read, so it is completed with the germline J gene. V and J are TRBV7-8 and TRBJ2-1; D may be TRBD1 (6 bases). V was shortened by 4 bases and J by 7 bases, with 11 bases between the two germline ends. Germline V gene lookup returns CDR1 SGHVS and CDR2 FQNEAQ. The CDR3 runs 13 residues. The CDR3 spells CASSSLDRNEQFF. CDR3 DNA, as far as it was read: TGTGCCAGCAGCTCCCTAGACAGGAATGAG.

A note on this clone: The sequence runs out 3 residues before the end of the CDR3; the remainder is reconstructed from the germline J gene. The rearrangement links TRBV5-6 to TRBJ2-1, with D perhaps TRBD2 (5 bases). The CDR3 covers 13 residues. Germline V gene data show CDR1 as SGHDT and CDR2 as YYEEEE. V dropped 4 bases and J dropped 8 bases, with 13 bases sitting between them. CDR3 region: CASSPVVRDEQFF. The CDR3 DNA, read in part, is TGTGCCAGCAGCCCCGTCGTGCGGGATGAG.

A word on this clone: Read data end 3 residues before the CDR3 end; the end is taken from the germline J gene. The genes are TRBV19 and TRBJ2-5; TRBD2 matches at 13 bases. V gave up 5 bases and J gave up 3 bases; unmatched junction bases: 9. This CDR3 region has 17 residues. Germline V gives CDR1 LNHDA, CDR2 SQIVND (reference sequence). CDR3: CASSQRLAGGLKETQYF. The DNA read from the CDR3 is TGTGCCAGTAGTCAGCGACTAGCGGGAGGTCTAAAAGAGACC.

On this clone: The read halts 3 residues ahead of the CDR3 end, with the missing end drawn from the germline J gene. The chain couples TRBV5-6 to TRBJ2-1; TRBD2 matches at 14 bases. The germline gives CDR1 SGHDT, CDR2 YYEEEE. The CDR3 is 15 amino acids. J gave up 7 bases and V 5 bases, and 5 bases lay outside the gene matches. The CDR3 protein is CASRTGTSGSNEQFF. CDR3 DNA, as far as it was read: TGTGCCAGCAGAACCGGGACTAGCGGGAGTAATGAG.